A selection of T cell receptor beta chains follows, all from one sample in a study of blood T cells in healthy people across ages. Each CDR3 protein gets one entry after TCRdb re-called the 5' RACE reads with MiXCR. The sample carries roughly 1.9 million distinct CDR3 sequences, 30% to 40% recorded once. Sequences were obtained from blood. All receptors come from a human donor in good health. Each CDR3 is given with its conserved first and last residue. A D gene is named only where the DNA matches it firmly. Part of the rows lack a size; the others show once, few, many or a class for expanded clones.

CDR3 protein: CASSQELAGGDTQYF
CDR3 DNA: TGTGCCAGCAGCCAAGAGCTAGCGGGGGGGGATACGCAGTATTTT
J gene: TRBJ2-3
D gene: TRBD2
clone size: .
V gene: TRBV4-2

CDR3 protein: CASGPTGTTYNEQFF
CDR3 DNA: TGCGCCAGTGGCCCCACTGGGACGACATACAATGAGCAGTTCTTC
J gene: TRBJ2-1
D gene: .
clone size: few
V gene: TRBV5-1

CDR3 protein: CASSTGLAGGRAYNEQFF
CDR3 DNA: TGTGCCAGCAGCACGGGACTAGCGGGGGGCAGGGCCTACAATGAGCAGTTCTTC
J gene: TRBJ2-1
D gene: TRBD2
clone size: few
V gene: TRBV5-4

CDR3 protein: CASSLEAPRGLDEQFF
CDR3 DNA: TGTGCCAGCAGCTTAGAGGCTCCCCGCGGGTTGGATGAGCAGTTCTTC
J gene: TRBJ2-1
D gene: .
clone size: few
V gene: TRBV11-2

CDR3 protein: CASSRGSSSGETQYF
CDR3 DNA: TGTGCCAGCAGTCGGGGTTCCTCGTCAGGGGAGACCCAGTACTTC
J gene: TRBJ2-5
D gene: .
clone size: few
V gene: TRBV9

CDR3 protein: CASSLLIRAANEKLFF
CDR3 DNA: TGTGCCAGCAGCTTGTTGATCCGGGCGGCTAATGAAAAACTGTTTTTT
J gene: TRBJ1-4
D gene: .
clone size: .
V gene: TRBV6-2/TRBV6-3

CDR3 protein: CASSLSISGETQYF
CDR3 DNA: TGTGCCAGCAGCTTATCGATTAGTGGGGAGACCCAGTACTTC
J gene: TRBJ2-5
D gene: .
clone size: few
V gene: TRBV7-6

CDR3 protein: CSARPYRGPPQETQYF
CDR3 DNA: TGCAGCGCCCGACCCTACAGGGGGCCTCCCCAAGAGACCCAGTACTTC
J gene: TRBJ2-5
D gene: TRBD1
clone size: few
V gene: TRBV29-1

CDR3 protein: CASRTGQGAMNTEAFF
CDR3 DNA: TGTGCCAGCAGAACCGGACAGGGGGCGATGAACACTGAAGCTTTCTTT
J gene: TRBJ1-1
D gene: TRBD1
clone size: .
V gene: TRBV6-5

CDR3 protein: CASSGYGTVNTEAFF
CDR3 DNA: TGTGCCAGCAGTGGATACGGGACAGTGAACACTGAAGCTTTCTTT
J gene: TRBJ1-1
D gene: TRBD1
clone size: once
V gene: TRBV27

CDR3 protein: CASSLLSCMTQYF
CDR3 DNA: TGTGCCAGCAGCCTCCTCTCATGCATGACCCAGTACTTC
J gene: TRBJ2-5
D gene: .
clone size: few
V gene: TRBV6-9

CDR3 protein: CSALLRPSEAFF
CDR3 DNA: TGCAGTGCTCTACTCAGGCCCTCTGAAGCTTTCTTT
J gene: TRBJ1-1
D gene: .
clone size: .
V gene: TRBV20-1

CDR3 protein: CSARDLGLAGVPDTQYF
CDR3 DNA: TGCAGTGCTAGAGATCTGGGACTAGCGGGGGTACCAGATACGCAGTATTTT
J gene: TRBJ2-3
D gene: TRBD2
clone size: .
V gene: TRBV20-1

CDR3 protein: CASSLVGQPTYEQYF
CDR3 DNA: TGTGCCAGCAGCTTAGTGGGACAGCCAACCTACGAGCAGTACTTC
J gene: TRBJ2-7
D gene: TRBD1
clone size: .
V gene: TRBV7-9

CDR3 protein: CSAMGQYYGYTF
CDR3 DNA: TGCAGTGCGATGGGACAATACTATGGCTACACCTTC
J gene: TRBJ1-2
D gene: .
clone size: .
V gene: TRBV20-1

CDR3 protein: CSVEDWSADEQYF
CDR3 DNA: TGCAGCGTTGAAGATTGGTCTGCGGACGAGCAGTACTTC
J gene: TRBJ2-7
D gene: .
clone size: .
V gene: TRBV29-1

CDR3 protein: CASSFRDRHYNEQFF
CDR3 DNA: TGTGCCAGCAGCTTCCGGGACAGGCACTACAATGAGCAGTTCTTC
J gene: TRBJ2-1
D gene: TRBD1
clone size: few
V gene: TRBV11-2

CDR3 protein: CASSLDRFQETQYF
CDR3 DNA: TGTGCCAGCAGCTTAGACAGGTTCCAAGAGACCCAGTACTTC
J gene: TRBJ2-5
D gene: .
clone size: many
V gene: TRBV7-2

CDR3 protein: CASSQDRGTSGGEQYF
CDR3 DNA: TGCGCCAGCAGCCAAGATCGGGGGACTAGCGGGGGCGAGCAGTACTTC
J gene: TRBJ2-7
D gene: TRBD2
clone size: few
V gene: TRBV4-3

CDR3 protein: CARSDGTSYGYTF
CDR3 DNA: TGTGCCAGAAGCGACGGGACCTCCTATGGCTACACCTTC
J gene: TRBJ1-2
D gene: .
clone size: .
V gene: TRBV9

CDR3 protein: CATSEYGTAELFF
CDR3 DNA: TGTGCCACCAGTGAATACGGGACTGCGGAGCTGTTTTTT
J gene: TRBJ2-2
D gene: .
clone size: few
V gene: TRBV24-1

CDR3 protein: CASSSQGHSYEQYF
CDR3 DNA: TGTGCCAGCAGCTCCCAGGGACATTCCTACGAGCAGTACTTC
J gene: TRBJ2-7
D gene: .
clone size: few
V gene: TRBV7-2

CDR3 protein: CSVKPGTGAYEQYF
CDR3 DNA: TGCAGCGTTAAACCCGGGACAGGGGCCTACGAGCAGTACTTC
J gene: TRBJ2-7
D gene: TRBD1
clone size: many
V gene: TRBV29-1

CDR3 protein: CSALQIRNYGYTF
CDR3 DNA: TGCAGTGCGCTACAGATTCGGAACTATGGCTACACCTTC
J gene: TRBJ1-2
D gene: .
clone size: .
V gene: TRBV20-1

CDR3 protein: CSARPTGIPYNEQFF
CDR3 DNA: TGCAGTGCTAGACCTACAGGAATCCCCTACAATGAGCAGTTCTTC
J gene: TRBJ2-1
D gene: .
clone size: few
V gene: TRBV20-1

CDR3 protein: CASSSGGPSTYEQYF
CDR3 DNA: TGTGCCAGCAGCTCCGGGGGACCTTCGACCTACGAGCAGTACTTC
J gene: TRBJ2-7
D gene: .
clone size: .
V gene: TRBV7-2

CDR3 protein: CASSPSLAGAQETQYF
CDR3 DNA: TGTGCCAGCAGCCCGTCACTAGCGGGGGCTCAAGAGACCCAGTACTTC
J gene: TRBJ2-5
D gene: TRBD2
clone size: many
V gene: TRBV18

CDR3 protein: CASSQDLVSRSYGYTF
CDR3 DNA: TGCGCCAGCAGCCAAGATCTGGTCTCTAGGAGCTATGGCTACACCTTC
J gene: TRBJ1-2
D gene: .
clone size: .
V gene: TRBV4-3

CDR3 protein: CASSQDGVYYGYTF
CDR3 DNA: TGCGCCAGCAGCCAAGATGGGGTATACTATGGCTACACCTTC
J gene: TRBJ1-2
D gene: .
clone size: few
V gene: TRBV4-3

CDR3 protein: CASRSWGSPDRFAVYTDTQYF
CDR3 DNA: TGTGCCAGCAGATCATGGGGCTCTCCCGACAGGTTTGCTGTTTACACAGATACGCAGTATTTT
J gene: TRBJ2-3
D gene: .
clone size: once
V gene: TRBV6-1

CDR3 protein: CATPNRTIYF
CDR3 DNA: TGTGCCACCCCTAACCGCACCATATATTTT
J gene: TRBJ1-3
D gene: .
clone size: .
V gene: TRBV24-1

CDR3 protein: CASSPDHAGTFNSEQYF
CDR3 DNA: TGTGCCAGCAGCCCAGACCATGCCGGGACGTTTAACTCCGAGCAGTACTTC
J gene: TRBJ2-7
D gene: .
clone size: .
V gene: TRBV7-2

CDR3 protein: CVSSSSDYEQYF
CDR3 DNA: TGTGTCAGCAGCTCGTCTGACTACGAGCAGTACTTC
J gene: TRBJ2-7
D gene: .
clone size: few
V gene: TRBV7-9

CDR3 protein: CASSPTDRGYHPQHF
CDR3 DNA: TGTGCCAGCAGCCCAACCGACAGGGGTTATCATCCCCAGCATTTT
J gene: TRBJ1-5
D gene: TRBD1
clone size: .
V gene: TRBV9

CDR3 protein: CASSQATSLNEKLFF
CDR3 DNA: TGCGCCAGCAGCCAAGCGACCAGCTTGAATGAAAAACTGTTTTTT
J gene: TRBJ1-4
D gene: .
clone size: few
V gene: TRBV4-3

CDR3 protein: CASKPGAGDYEQYF
CDR3 DNA: TGTGCCAGCAAACCCGGGGCGGGGGACTACGAGCAGTACTTC
J gene: TRBJ2-7
D gene: TRBD2
clone size: .
V gene: TRBV2

CDR3 protein: CASQQGLGETQYF
CDR3 DNA: TGTGCCAGCCAACAGGGATTGGGGGAGACCCAGTACTTC
J gene: TRBJ2-5
D gene: .
clone size: few
V gene: TRBV10-3

CDR3 protein: CSARAAGRTDTQYF
CDR3 DNA: TGCAGTGCTAGAGCTGCGGGGCGCACAGATACGCAGTATTTT
J gene: TRBJ2-3
D gene: .
clone size: .
V gene: TRBV20-1

CDR3 protein: CSARDEYPQAGAPGEQYF
CDR3 DNA: TGCAGTGCTAGAGATGAGTACCCCCAAGCGGGGGCTCCCGGGGAGCAGTACTTC
J gene: TRBJ2-7
D gene: TRBD2
clone size: many
V gene: TRBV20-1

CDR3 protein: CASSKRETAYGYTF
CDR3 DNA: TGTGCCAGCAGCAAACGGGAGACAGCCTATGGCTACACCTTC
J gene: TRBJ1-2
D gene: .
clone size: .
V gene: TRBV7-2

CDR3 protein: CATDKGTGHDNEQFF
CDR3 DNA: TGTGCCACCGACAAAGGGACAGGACACGACAATGAGCAGTTCTTC
J gene: TRBJ2-1
D gene: TRBD1
clone size: .
V gene: TRBV24-1

CDR3 protein: CSARGLADHYNEQFF
CDR3 DNA: TGCAGTGCTAGAGGACTAGCGGACCACTACAATGAGCAGTTCTTC
J gene: TRBJ2-1
D gene: TRBD2
clone size: .
V gene: TRBV20-1

CDR3 protein: CASSELSTDGQETQYF
CDR3 DNA: TGTGCCAGCAGTGAATTGTCGACAGACGGCCAAGAGACCCAGTACTTC
J gene: TRBJ2-5
D gene: .
clone size: .
V gene: TRBV25-1

CDR3 protein: CASSLWNYNEQFF
CDR3 DNA: TGTGCCAGCAGCTTATGGAATTACAATGAGCAGTTCTTC
J gene: TRBJ2-1
D gene: .
clone size: .
V gene: TRBV13

CDR3 protein: CASSPRRGQGSGELFF
CDR3 DNA: TGTGCCAGCAGCCCTCGCAGGGGACAGGGTTCCGGGGAGCTGTTTTTT
J gene: TRBJ2-2
D gene: TRBD1
clone size: few
V gene: TRBV7-2